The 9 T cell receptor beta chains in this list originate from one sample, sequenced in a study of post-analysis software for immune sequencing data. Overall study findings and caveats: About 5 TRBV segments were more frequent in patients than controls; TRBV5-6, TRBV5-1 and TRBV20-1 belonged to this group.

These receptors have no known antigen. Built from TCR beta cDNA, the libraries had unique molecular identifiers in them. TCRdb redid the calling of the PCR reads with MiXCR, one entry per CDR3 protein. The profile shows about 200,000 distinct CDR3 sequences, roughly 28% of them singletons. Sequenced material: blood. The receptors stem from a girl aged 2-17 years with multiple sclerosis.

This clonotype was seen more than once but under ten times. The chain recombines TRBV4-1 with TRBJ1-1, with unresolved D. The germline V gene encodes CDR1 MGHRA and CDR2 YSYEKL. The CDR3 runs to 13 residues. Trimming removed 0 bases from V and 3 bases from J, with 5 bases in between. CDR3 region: CASSQDQDTEAFF. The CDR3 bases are TGCGCCAGCAGCCAAGATCAAGACACTGAAGCTTTCTTT.

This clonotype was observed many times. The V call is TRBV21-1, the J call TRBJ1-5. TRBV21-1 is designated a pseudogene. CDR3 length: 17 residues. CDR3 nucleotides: TGTGCCAGCGGCTTAAACGTGGGGATAAAACGCAATCAGCCCCAGCATTTT. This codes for CASGLNVGIKRNQPQHF.

CDR3 DNA: TGTGCCAGCAGCCGGTTAGTGGACTATGGCTACACCTTC. Translation: CASSRLVDYGYTF. The rearrangement joins TRBV11-2 to TRBJ1-2; the D is unclear. The V gene's germline CDR1 is SGHAT and CDR2 FQNNGV. The CDR3 spans 13 residues. V was cut by 5 bases and J by 3 bases, with 10 bases left in between. Filled out from reference TRBV11-2 and TRBJ1-2, the complete variable domain reads EAGVAQSPRYKIIEKRQSVAFWCNPISGHATLYWYQQILGQGPKLLIQFQNNGVVDDSQLPKDRFSAERLKGVDSTLKIQPAKLEDSAVYLCASSRLVDYGYTFGSGTRLTVV.

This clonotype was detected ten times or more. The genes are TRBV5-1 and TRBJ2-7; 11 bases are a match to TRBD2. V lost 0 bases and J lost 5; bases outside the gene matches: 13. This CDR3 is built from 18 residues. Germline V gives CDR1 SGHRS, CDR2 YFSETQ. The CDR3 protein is CASSLAPGTSGSLNEQYF. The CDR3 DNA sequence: TGCGCCAGCAGCTTGGCCCCAGGCACTAGCGGGAGTCTCAACGAGCAGTACTTC.

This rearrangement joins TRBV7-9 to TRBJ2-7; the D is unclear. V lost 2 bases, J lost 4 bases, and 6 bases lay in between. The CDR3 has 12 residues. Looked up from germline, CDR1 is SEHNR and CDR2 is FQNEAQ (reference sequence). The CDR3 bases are TGTGCCAGCAGCTTATCCGATTACGAGCAGTACTTC. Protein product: CASSLSDYEQYF.

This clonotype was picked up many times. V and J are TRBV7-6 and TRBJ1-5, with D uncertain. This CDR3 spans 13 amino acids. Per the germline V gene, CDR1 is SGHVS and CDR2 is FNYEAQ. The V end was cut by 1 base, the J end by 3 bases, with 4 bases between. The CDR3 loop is CASSLVANQPQHF. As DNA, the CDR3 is TGTGCCAGCAGCTTAGTTGCCAATCAGCCCCAGCATTTT.

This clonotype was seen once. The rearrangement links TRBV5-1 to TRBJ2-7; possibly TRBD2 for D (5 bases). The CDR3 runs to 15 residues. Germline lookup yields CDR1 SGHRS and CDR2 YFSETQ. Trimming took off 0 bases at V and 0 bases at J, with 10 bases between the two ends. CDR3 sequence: CASSLEAESSYEQYF. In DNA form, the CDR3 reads TGCGCCAGCAGCTTGGAAGCGGAAAGCTCCTACGAGCAGTACTTC.

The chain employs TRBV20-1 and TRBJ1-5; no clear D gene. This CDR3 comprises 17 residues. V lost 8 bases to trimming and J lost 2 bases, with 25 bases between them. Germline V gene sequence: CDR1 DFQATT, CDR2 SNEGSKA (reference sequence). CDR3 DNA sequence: TGCAGTACCGGCCCCGATGCAGCCACCTTGGGCAATCAGCCCCAGCATTTT. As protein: CSTGPDAATLGNQPQHF.

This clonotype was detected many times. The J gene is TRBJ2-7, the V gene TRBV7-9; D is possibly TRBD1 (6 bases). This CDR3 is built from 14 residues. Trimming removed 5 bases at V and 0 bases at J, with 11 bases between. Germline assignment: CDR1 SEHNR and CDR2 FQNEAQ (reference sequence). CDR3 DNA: TGTGCCAGCAGCCCCCGGGACAACTCCTACGAGCAGTACTTC. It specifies CASSPRDNSYEQYF.